The 8 T cell receptor beta chains reported below all come from one sample, sequenced in a study of CD8+ T cells in alopecia areata. The sample's treatment: oral pan-JAK inhibitor, 5-10 mg twice daily. As the sequencing template, cDNA was produced by extracting RNA and reverse transcribing it. Only in-frame clones appear in the TCRdb table, and some are missing; sequencing was by immunoSEQ multiplex PCR. The table has about 190,000 clones, approximately 57% seen once. This specimen consisted of CD4+ T cells sorted from blood, obtained at week 24, from a patient treated with tofacitinib. These receptors originate from a human donor with alopecia areata.

The rearrangement links TRBV27 to TRBJ1-1; D gene uncertain. The CDR3 is 11 amino acids. Germline loops: CDR1 MNHEY, CDR2 SMNVEV (reference sequence). V lost 7 bases and J 5 bases, leaving 8 bases between the germline ends. The CDR3 sequence: CASKLGTEAFF. In DNA form, the CDR3 reads TGTGCCAGCAAACTAGGGACTGAAGCTTTCTTT.

There are a few counts of this clone. This rearrangement joins TRBV11-2 to TRBJ2-1; D call uncertain. The CDR3 extends over 11 amino acids. V was cut by 3 bases and J by 3 bases, with 0 bases left in between. The germline V gene has CDR1 SGHAT and CDR2 FQNNGV. The CDR3 sequence is CASSFYNEQFF. CDR3 coding DNA: TGTGCCAGCAGCTTCTACAATGAGCAGTTCTTC.

This rearrangement joins TRBV29-1 to TRBJ2-3; unclear D gene. Germline assignment: CDR1 SQVTM and CDR2 ANQGSEA. Trimming shortened V by 3 bases and J by 7 bases, and 11 bases separated the two germline ends. The CDR3 extends over 12 amino acids. The CDR3 loop is CSVEAPGNTQYF. CDR3 DNA: TGCAGCGTTGAGGCTCCTGGGAATACGCAGTATTTT.

The chain recombines TRBV27 with TRBJ2-7; tentative D call: TRBD2 (6 bases). Germline V gene data show CDR1 as MNHEY and CDR2 as SMNVEV (reference sequence). CDR3 length: 13 amino acids. V was shortened by 6 bases and J by 7 bases, with 16 bases between the two germline ends. CDR3 nucleotides: TGTGCCAGCAGCTGGACTATCTCGGGAGAGCAGTACTTC. Translated: CASSWTISGEQYF.

This clone was counted only a few times. For the CDR3, the DNA is TGTGCCAGCAGCCAATACGGACAGAATTCACCCCTCCACTTT. It encodes CASSQYGQNSPLHF. The chain recombines TRBV9 with TRBJ1-6; D possibly corresponds to TRBD1 (6 bases). This CDR3 has 14 residues. V shed 4 bases and J shed 7 bases, with 12 bases lying between them. The germline gives CDR1 SGDLS, CDR2 YYNGEE.

The V and J genes are TRBV29-1 and TRBJ1-2; TRBD1 matches at 7 bases. The CDR3 is 15 residues long. CDR1 is SQVTM, CDR2 ANQGSEA, per germline. With 4 bases clipped from V and 2 bases from J, the junction kept 10 bases outside the gene matches. CDR3 nucleotide sequence: TGCAGCGTTGCTGACCAGGACAGGAACAACTATGGCTACACCTTC. Protein sequence: CSVADQDRNNYGYTF.

CDR3 DNA sequence: TGTGCCTGGTCCCTGCAGGGTGGCACCGGGGAGCTGTTTTTT. Residues: CAWSLQGGTGELFF. The V call is TRBV30, the J call TRBJ2-2, with D tentatively TRBD1 (5 bases). Trimming shortened V by 5 bases and J by 4 bases, and 14 bases separated the two germline ends. Germline CDR1 GTSNPN, CDR2 SVGIG (reference sequence). The length of the CDR3 is 14 residues.

In its sample, this clone was seen a few times. The rearrangement links TRBV18 to TRBJ2-3; no clear D. Germline CDR1 KGHSH, CDR2 LQKENI. The CDR3 consists of 16 residues. Deletions cut 0 bases from V and 3 bases from J, with 13 bases between. The CDR3 nucleotides are TGTGCCAGCTCACCACCGGGCGGTTCAGAAACAGATACGCAGTATTTT. It encodes CASSPPGGSETDTQYF.